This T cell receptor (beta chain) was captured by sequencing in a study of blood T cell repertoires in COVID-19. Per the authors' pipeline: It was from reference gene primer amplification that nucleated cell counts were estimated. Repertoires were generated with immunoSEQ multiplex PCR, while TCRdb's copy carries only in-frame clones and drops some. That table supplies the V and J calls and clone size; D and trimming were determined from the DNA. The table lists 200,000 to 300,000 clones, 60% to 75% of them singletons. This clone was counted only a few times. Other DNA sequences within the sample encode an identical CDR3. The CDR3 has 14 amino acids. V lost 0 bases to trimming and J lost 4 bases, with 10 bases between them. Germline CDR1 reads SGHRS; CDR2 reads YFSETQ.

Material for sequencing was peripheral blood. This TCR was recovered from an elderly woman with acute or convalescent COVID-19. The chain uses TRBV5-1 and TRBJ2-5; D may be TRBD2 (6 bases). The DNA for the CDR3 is TGCGCCAGCAGCTTGGGGGGACTGGGAGAGACCCAGTACTTC. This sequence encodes CASSLGGLGETQYF.